The sequence of this T cell receptor beta chain was determined in a study of blood T cell repertoires in COVID-19 (dated by TCRdb to 2018 to 2020). Turning to the overall study: Samples covering the acute and convalescent phases of COVID-19 were provided by collaborators in the United States, Italy and Spain. The prospective study material was composed of cDNA or gDNA derived from T cells, B-cell-depleted T cells, or PBMCs. Deeply sampled blood TCRbeta repertoires from subjects exposed to, actively infected with, or recovered from COVID-19 were included in the dataset. The repertoires were made available in a free public database intended to serve as a resource for research on the immune response to SARS-CoV-2. The samples were drawn from the first 160 participants of the ongoing ImmuneRACE study and from 950 to 1,500 subjects provided by 6 global collaborators. A de-identified subject ID, COVID-19 status, age in years and sex were almost always included in the sample metadata. Where HLA class I and class II types were available, the types were taken from metadata supplied by the sample provider, not from assay-based typing. The study at large found these results: How much clinical and demographic metadata was included differed by source and by participant, and the metadata was provided uncurated.

In this sample, this clone turned up a few times. Its specific antigen is unknown. No per-base quality is available; no much larger clone lies one base away. TCRbeta CDR3 regions were amplified from genomic DNA using the immunoSEQ Assay, a bias-controlled multiplex PCR. Regarding the original processing steps: Within the assay, amplification of reference gene primers was used to estimate how many nucleated cells each sample contained. To quantify the absolute abundance of each unique TCRbeta CDR3 rearrangement, sequence reads were collapsed and filtered. For each sample, productive Simpson clonality was calculated by taking the square root of Simpson's diversity index across productive rearrangements. Drawn from immuneACCESS, this table holds only the in-frame rearrangements with V and J called that TCRdb kept. Clones are partly lost; checked studies trace under half to an unresolved V gene and leave the rest unexplained. Clone size and the V and J calls come from that table; the DNA yielded D and trimming. For this sample there are roughly 79,000 clones; roughly nine tenths appear just once. The top ten clones comprise 4% to 6% of the sample.

Whole blood was collected in K2EDTA tubes by collaborating institutions according to the institutions' own protocols. For TCRbeta analysis, collaborator samples were shipped as frozen whole blood, as isolated PBMCs, or as DNA extracted from either sample type. The specimen sequenced was peripheral blood. This clonotype was sampled from an elderly woman with active or convalescent COVID-19.

The CDR3 protein is CASSGTGARYTF. The DNA reads as follows: TGTGCCAGCAGTGGGACAGGGGCGCGCTACACCTTC. The V gene is TRBV12-3 or TRBV12-4 and the J gene is TRBJ1-2; TRBD1 aligns with 10 central bases. At the junction V is shortened by 5 bases and J by 9 bases; bases outside the gene matches: 3. The CDR3 spans 12 residues, from the cysteine through the phenylalanine. Only the CDR3 DNA is retained, 36 bases long and in frame from the first base.